One and the same sample provided the 10 T cell receptor beta chains below, sequenced in a study of blood T cell repertoires in COVID-19. TCRdb keeps only in-frame clones here, not all; method: immunoSEQ multiplex PCR. The repertoire has about 190,000 clones, less than 85% of them found once; the top ten carry roughly 13%. What was sequenced was peripheral blood. Receptor source: a man in his fifties or sixties who had recovered from COVID-19.

This clone was recorded once. This rearrangement joins TRBV30 to TRBJ2-1; D is unresolved. Germline CDR1 reads GTSNPN; CDR2 reads SVGIG (reference sequence). V was pared by 1 base and J by 6 bases, with 22 bases between. The length of the CDR3 is 17 residues. Here the CDR3 reads CAWSDTRLILTANEQFF. CDR3 nucleotide sequence: TGTGCCTGGAGTGATACCCGACTTATACTCACGGCCAATGAGCAGTTCTTC.

The rearrangement links TRBV28 to TRBJ2-7; 7 bases agree with TRBD1. Germline values: CDR1 MDHEN, CDR2 SYDVKM. The CDR3 loop spans 13 amino acids. Unmatched junction bases numbered 1, after V lost 5 bases and J lost 0 bases. The CDR3 bases are TGTGCCAGCAGTAGGACAGGCTCCTACGAGCAGTACTTC. Translating it yields CASSRTGSYEQYF.

The CDR3 coding sequence is TGTGCCAGCAGTCGTACAGGGCCGAGTAACTATGGCTACACCTTC. This gives the protein CASSRTGPSNYGYTF. The chain carries TRBV7-3 and TRBJ1-2; TRBD1 is a possible D gene (6 bases). Per the germline V gene, CDR1 is SGHTA and CDR2 is FQGTGA. The CDR3 covers 15 residues. With 6 bases removed from V and 1 base from J, the gap between germline ends came to 15 bases.

This rearrangement joins TRBV3-1 (or the pseudogene TRBV3-2) to TRBJ2-3, with TRBD2 identical over 8 bases. The CDR3 is 12 amino acids. V lost 7 bases, J lost 6 bases, and 3 bases stayed unmatched. Germline CDR1 is LGHDT and CDR2 is YNNKEL (reference sequence). The CDR3 DNA follows: TGTGCCAGCAATCGGGGGGGTGATACGCAGTATTTT. Translating it yields CASNRGGDTQYF.

The chain combines TRBV6-6 with TRBJ2-5, with D maybe TRBD2 (6 bases). Trimming removed 2 bases from V and 2 bases from J, with 9 bases in between. CDR1 and CDR2 from the germline V gene are MNHNY and SVGAGI (reference sequence). The CDR3 is 14 amino acids. The CDR3 reads CASSYVGGQETQYF. CDR3 bases: TGTGCCAGCAGTTACGTGGGGGGACAAGAGACCCAGTACTTC.

The chain recombines TRBV10-3 with TRBJ2-1, with TRBD2 identical over 9 bases. V was clipped by 0 bases and J by 7 bases; unmatched bases: 4. Germline assignment: CDR1 ENHRY and CDR2 SYGVKD. There are 15 residues in the CDR3. As DNA, the CDR3 is TGTGCCATCAGTGAGTCTATGAGCGGGAGGAATGAGCAGTTCTTC. Protein product: CAISESMSGRNEQFF.

This clone came up a few times. This sequence joins TRBV9 and TRBJ2-3; D uncertain. CDR1 is SGDLS and CDR2 is YYNGEE in the germline V gene. Trimming cost V 4 bases and J 1 base, with 10 bases left between them. The CDR3 is made up of 14 amino acids. The CDR3 DNA reads TGTGCCAGCAGCCTCGAGTCCGGCACAGATACGCAGTATTTT. It encodes CASSLESGTDTQYF.

The CDR3 loop is CASGPGGDEQYF. CDR3 coding DNA: TGTGCCAGCGGCCCTGGGGGGGACGAGCAGTACTTC. The V and J genes are TRBV9 and TRBJ2-7; 7 nucleotides match TRBD2. CDR1 and CDR2 from the germline V gene are SGDLS and YYNGEE. Trimming cost V 7 bases and J 5 bases; bases outside gene matches: 6. The CDR3 loop spans 12 amino acids.

The chain combines TRBV3-1 (or the pseudogene TRBV3-2) with TRBJ2-3; 8 bases line up with TRBD2. The V gene end was trimmed by 3 bases and the J gene end by 4 bases; junction bases not matched to a gene: 12. Germline V gene lookup returns CDR1 LGHDT and CDR2 YNNKEL (reference sequence). The CDR3 runs 17 residues. This CDR3 is CASSHPSGSTWADTQYF. In DNA, the CDR3 is TGTGCCAGCAGCCACCCAAGCGGGAGCACCTGGGCAGATACGCAGTATTTT.

The V and J genes are TRBV9 and TRBJ1-2; D ambiguous. Germline CDR1 reads SGDLS; CDR2 reads YYNGEE. CDR3 length: 14 amino acids. Trimming stripped 4 bases from V and 5 bases from J, with 15 bases between. The CDR3 loop reads CASSPTIGPYGYTF. The CDR3 coding sequence is TGTGCCAGCAGCCCAACGATTGGGCCTTATGGCTACACCTTC.